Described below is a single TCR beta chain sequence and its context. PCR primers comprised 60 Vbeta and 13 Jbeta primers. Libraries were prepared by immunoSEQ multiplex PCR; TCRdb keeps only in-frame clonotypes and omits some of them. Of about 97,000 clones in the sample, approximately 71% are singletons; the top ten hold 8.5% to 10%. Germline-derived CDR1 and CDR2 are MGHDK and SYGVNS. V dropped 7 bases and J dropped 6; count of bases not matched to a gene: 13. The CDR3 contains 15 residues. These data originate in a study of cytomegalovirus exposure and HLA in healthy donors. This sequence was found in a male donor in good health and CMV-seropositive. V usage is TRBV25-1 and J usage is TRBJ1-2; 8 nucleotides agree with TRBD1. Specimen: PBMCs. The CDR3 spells CASKSLGQDANGYTF. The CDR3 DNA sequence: TGTGCCAGCAAATCATTGGGACAGGATGCCAATGGCTACACCTTC.